The 14 T cell receptor beta chains given below trace back to one sample, sequenced in a study of T cells in Graves' hyperthyroidism and ophthalmopathy. TCR beta CDR3 regions were amplified from RNA. The TCR CDR3 was amplified in a first-round RT-PCR using the HTBI primer set. TCRdb re-derived calls from the multiplex PCR reads in MiXCR, one entry per CDR3 protein. The sample carries approximately 400,000 distinct CDR3 sequences, 15% to 19% recorded once. What was sequenced was blood. These receptors originate from a woman under 30 with Graves' hyperthyroidism.

The rearrangement links TRBV3-1 to TRBJ2-2; D remains ambiguous. This CDR3 is 16 amino acids long. Trimming pared 1 base from V and 9 bases from J, leaving 18 bases between. In germline, CDR1 is LGHDT, CDR2 YNNKEL (reference sequence). CDR3 coding DNA: TGTGCCAGCAGCCAAGGGAGACACGAGTTTGCCCGGGAGCTGTTTTTT. Protein: CASSQGRHEFARELFF.

This chain connects TRBV29-1 to TRBJ2-5, with 8 nucleotides matching TRBD1. Germline CDR1 reads SQVTM; CDR2 reads ANQGSEA. V lost 6 bases and J lost 5; bases outside the gene matches: 11. This CDR3 contains 14 residues. The DNA for the CDR3 is TGCAGCGTGGCTCCAGGGGGCAATTTGGAGACCCAGTACTTC. This sequence encodes CSVAPGGNLETQYF.

This clonotype occurred many times. The rearrangement links TRBV20-1 to TRBJ2-3; D is uncertain. Germline V gives CDR1 DFQATT, CDR2 SNEGSKA (reference sequence). The CDR3 runs 10 residues. V was clipped by 7 bases and J by 1 base, with 3 bases between them. The CDR3 here is CSVGTDTQYF. The CDR3 coding sequence is TGCAGTGTCGGCACAGATACGCAGTATTTT.

The gene calls are TRBV2 and TRBJ1-5, with 7 positions matching TRBD1. Germline V CDR1 and CDR2: SNHLY, FYNNEI. V was clipped by 6 bases and J by 3 bases; unmatched bases: 5. This CDR3 spans 14 amino acids. The CDR3 DNA is TGTGCCAGCAGGGGGGACAGCGACAATCAGCCCCAGCATTTT. Encoded protein: CASRGDSDNQPQHF.

This clonotype was recorded many times. The chain is built from TRBV3-1 and TRBJ2-1, with 10 bases that match TRBD2. Per the germline V gene, CDR1 is LGHDT and CDR2 is YNNKEL (reference sequence). The CDR3 is made up of 15 amino acids. V was clipped by 3 bases and J by 8 bases; unmatched bases: 7. The CDR3 region has the DNA TGTGCCAGCAGCCATGGATCTAGCGGGAGCGATGAGCAGTTCTTC. Translating gives CASSHGSSGSDEQFF.

This clonotype has a count of ten or more. This sequence joins TRBV12-3 or TRBV12-4 and TRBJ1-1; D is ambiguous. The CDR3 sequence is 13 residues long. V was clipped by 1 base and J by 5 bases, with 8 bases between them. The CDR3 is CASSLVGSTEAFF. CDR3 coding DNA: TGTGCCAGCAGTTTAGTTGGGAGTACTGAAGCTTTCTTT.

There are many counts of this clonotype. This rearrangement joins TRBV5-5 to TRBJ1-2; D call uncertain. The V end lost 0 bases, the J end lost 8 bases, and 14 bases lay between the germline ends. This CDR3 contains 14 residues. The germline V gene has CDR1 SGHKS and CDR2 YYEKEE (reference sequence). The CDR3 is CASSLGETPWGYTF. CDR3 sequence (DNA): TGTGCCAGCAGCTTGGGGGAAACACCGTGGGGCTACACCTTC.

This clonotype was seen a few times. CDR3 loop: CASILAEKQYF. The CDR3 DNA sequence: TGTGCCAGCATATTGGCGGAAAAGCAGTACTTC. The rearrangement links TRBV2 to TRBJ2-7; D uncertain. The V gene's germline CDR1 is SNHLY and CDR2 FYNNEI. V shed 7 bases and J shed 8 bases, with 12 bases lying between them. CDR3 size: 11 residues. Using reference TRBV2 and TRBJ2-7 for the parts outside the CDR3, the full variable domain is EPEVTQTPSHQVTQMGQEVILRCVPISNHLYFYWYRQILGQKVEFLVSFYNNEISEKSEIFDDQFSVERPDGSNFTLKIRSTKLEDSAMYFCASILAEKQYFGPGTRLTVT.

This clonotype was picked up many times. In DNA, the CDR3 is TGTGCCAGCAGAAGGGGGCAGGGCACAGATACGCAGTATTTT. Protein product: CASRRGQGTDTQYF. The V gene is TRBV11-2, the J gene TRBJ2-3, with 7 bases lining up with TRBD1. Germline-derived CDR1 and CDR2 are SGHAT and FQNNGV. V trimming: 6 bases; J trimming: 1 base; junction bases outside the gene matches: 4. The CDR3 has 14 amino acids.

This clonotype showed up many times. This chain uses TRBV11-2 with TRBJ2-5; D call uncertain. Germline V gene data show CDR1 as SGHAT and CDR2 as FQNNGV. This CDR3 region has 13 residues. The V and J ends lost 0 bases and 5 bases respectively, with 7 bases between them. CDR3 in amino acids: CASSLEGVETQYF. The DNA of the CDR3 is TGTGCCAGCAGCTTAGAGGGTGTGGAGACCCAGTACTTC.

This clonotype was detected a few times. The V gene is TRBV3-1, the J gene TRBJ2-5; the D is unclear. This CDR3 has 12 residues. Per the germline V gene, CDR1 is LGHDT and CDR2 is YNNKEL (reference sequence). V was cut by 6 bases and J by 12 bases, with 17 bases left in between. CDR3 amino acids: CASSRPGPIKYF. The CDR3 region has the DNA TGTGCCAGCAGTCGACCCGGGCCTATAAAGTACTTC.

The sample holds one count of this clonotype. Relative to the germline gene, one junction end is altered; a read error may explain this. J is TRBJ1-1 and V is TRBV7-2; 10 bases are shared with TRBD1. This CDR3 contains 16 residues. Germline CDR1 is SGHTA and CDR2 is FQGNSA. This CDR3 is CASSQISTGTGARAFF. CDR3 DNA sequence: TGCGCCAGCAGCCAAATTTCGACCGGGACAGGGGCGCGGGCTTTCTTT.

This clonotype was recorded many times. CDR3 loop: CASSEVRPENSPLHF. CDR3 bases: TGCGCCAGCAGTGAAGTACGACCTGAGAATTCACCCCTCCACTTT. This chain connects TRBV10-2 to TRBJ1-6, with unresolved D. This CDR3 has 15 amino acids. Germline V gene lookup returns CDR1 WSHSY and CDR2 SAAADI. Trimming took off 3 bases at V and 7 bases at J, with 13 bases between the two ends.

The chain links TRBV19 to TRBJ1-2; D ambiguous. Trimming left V 3 bases short and J 2 bases short, with 10 bases between. Germline V gene data show CDR1 as LNHDA and CDR2 as SQIVND (reference sequence). The CDR3 is 14 residues long. This CDR3 is CASSIPKSNYGYTF. The CDR3 DNA sequence: TGTGCCAGTAGTATTCCCAAGTCGAACTATGGCTACACCTTC.